The 2 T cell receptor beta chains below all came from one sample that was sequenced in a study of cytomegalovirus exposure and HLA in healthy donors. Vbeta (60) and Jbeta (13) primers were used in the PCR. TCRdb's table, derived via immunoSEQ multiplex PCR, lists solely in-frame clones and lacks some. Of some 140,000 clones in the sample, 73% are singletons; the top ten hold 1% to 1.5%. The sequenced material came from PBMCs. These receptors all stem from a middle-aged woman in good health and CMV-seronegative.

V is TRBV28 and J is TRBJ1-3; possible D gene TRBD1, 5 bases. Germline V lookup: CDR1 MDHEN, CDR2 SYDVKM. The CDR3 length is 17 residues. V was cut by 4 bases and J by 4 bases, with 20 bases left in between. In DNA form, the CDR3 reads TGTGCCAGCAGTTGGAGGGCGCAGGGACGTCTCGGAAACACCATATATTTT. It yields the protein CASSWRAQGRLGNTIYF.

The gene calls are TRBV10-3 and TRBJ1-2; D not resolved. The CDR3 has 13 amino acids. Trimming pared 10 bases from V and 8 bases from J, leaving 20 bases between. Germline assignment: CDR1 ENHRY and CDR2 SYGVKD. For the CDR3, the DNA is TGTGCCACCAGCAGTGAGAGGTCCTCGGGCTACACCTTC. This gives the protein CATSSERSSGYTF.